This T cell receptor (beta chain) stems from a study of identical twins. Germline V CDR1 and CDR2: MGHRA, YSYEKL. The V end lost 2 bases, the J end lost 6 bases, and 11 bases lay between the germline ends. This CDR3 comprises 14 residues. MiXCR was run by TCRdb on the 5' RACE reads, yielding one entry per CDR3 protein. Of 1.5 million to 2 million distinct CDR3 sequences in the sample, 32% were seen once. At least ten counts were recorded for this clonotype. This rearrangement joins TRBV4-1 to TRBJ2-1; D might be TRBD2 (5 bases). This receptor was identified in a newborn girl in good health. Sequenced material: cord blood. The CDR3, as DNA: TGCGCCAGCAGCCAACGGACTCGGGGCAATGAGCAGTTCTTC. This gives the protein CASSQRTRGNEQFF.